The clone carrying this T cell receptor (beta chain) was observed many times. MiXCR was run by TCRdb on the 5' RACE reads, yielding one entry per CDR3 protein. The data contain over 25,000 distinct CDR3 sequences, 20% to 25% of them singletons. The CDR3 totals 11 residues. V dropped 5 bases and J dropped 5 bases, with 5 bases sitting between them. The data belong to a study of neurological immune-mediated disorders. This TCR derives from a man between 45 and 60 years old with HTLV-1-associated myelopathy (HAM/TSP). The sample consisted of CD4+ T cells from blood. The chain couples TRBV12-3 or TRBV12-4 to TRBJ2-3, with a tentative D call TRBD1 (5 bases). The DNA for the CDR3 is TGTGCCAGCAGTAGGGGAGATACGCAGTATTTT. This encodes CASSRGDTQYF.